This T cell receptor (beta chain) was observed in a study of human T cells and chemical hapten exposure. A single record per CDR3 protein comes from TCRdb applying MiXCR to the RACE reads. This sample has 75,000 to 100,000 distinct CDR3 sequences, with 10% to 15% found just once. This CDR3 region has 16 residues. Trimming removed 4 bases at V and 5 bases at J, with 20 bases between. The germline V gene encodes CDR1 LGHDT and CDR2 YNNKEL (reference sequence). This clonotype was counted ten times or more. The time point is: patch test 1, 2 weeks after DPC sensitization. The treatment: therapeutic diphenylcyclopropenone sensitization with weekly scalp DPC.

This rearrangement joins TRBV3-1 to TRBJ2-5; D possibly corresponds to TRBD2 (7 bases). This clonotype was obtained from a woman aged 55-75 years with alopecia areata. Some clones in this sample may be carry-over from other donors' samples. The sequencing used whole blood, collected in connection with sensitization to the hapten diphenylcyclopropenone (DPC). This CDR3 reads CASSLRSGGPGETQYF. The CDR3 DNA sequence: TGTGCCAGCAGCCTCCGCTCCGGGGGGCCGGGGGAGACCCAGTACTTC.